This section outlines one TCR beta chain sequence together with its context. The sample comes from a study of OX40 agonist ivuxolimab in advanced cancers. Study as a whole: Clinicians treated patients with ivuxolimab, an agonistic anti-OX40 (CD134) antibody. Patients in the trial were receiving intravenous ivuxolimab every 2 weeks, at doses of 0.01 to 10 mg/kg. Among those enrolled, mean age was 60 years (range 23 to 79) and 75% to 85% were male.

The CDR3 is made up of 14 amino acids. The germline V gene has CDR1 LNHDA and CDR2 SQIVND (reference sequence). The V end lost 3 bases, the J end lost 0 bases, and 6 bases lay between the germline ends. Data came from immunoSEQ multiplex PCR; TCRdb stores just in-frame clones and leaves some out. The sample has roughly 86,000 clones, roughly nine tenths seen once. This rearrangement joins TRBV19 to TRBJ2-1; TRBD2 is a possible D gene (5 bases). The material sequenced was CD4+ or CD8+ T cells sorted from blood, taken in a trial of the OX40 agonist ivuxolimab. This TCR came from an adult with an advanced solid tumor such as melanoma, head and neck, liver or kidney cancer. The CDR3 DNA reads TGTGCCAGTAGTATCCGGGACTCCTACAATGAGCAGTTCTTC. It specifies CASSIRDSYNEQFF.